This TCR beta chain was obtained from a study of long-term antiretroviral therapy in people with HIV. Whole-study results and caveats: Researchers lacked any data on ART adherence, viral resistance or therapy changes.

A few counts support this clone. The target antigen is unknown. Germline assignment: CDR1 SGDLS and CDR2 YYNGEE. Trimming cost V 2 bases and J 1 base; bases outside gene matches: 6. This CDR3 has 16 amino acids. The run of the v3.0 immunoSEQ assay was at survey level. Generated by immunoSEQ multiplex PCR, the TCRdb table keeps only in-frame clones and is missing some. The sample records about 25,000 clones, around 85% being singletons. This receptor was taken from a man between 50 and 59 years old with HIV. The sample was unsorted PBMCs, taken 1.2 years after starting antiretroviral therapy. The chain has TRBV9 and TRBJ2-1; TRBD2 agrees at 7 bases. The CDR3 region is CASSVSSGRSYNEQFF. The CDR3 region has the DNA TGTGCCAGCAGCGTTTCTAGCGGTCGGTCCTACAATGAGCAGTTCTTC.